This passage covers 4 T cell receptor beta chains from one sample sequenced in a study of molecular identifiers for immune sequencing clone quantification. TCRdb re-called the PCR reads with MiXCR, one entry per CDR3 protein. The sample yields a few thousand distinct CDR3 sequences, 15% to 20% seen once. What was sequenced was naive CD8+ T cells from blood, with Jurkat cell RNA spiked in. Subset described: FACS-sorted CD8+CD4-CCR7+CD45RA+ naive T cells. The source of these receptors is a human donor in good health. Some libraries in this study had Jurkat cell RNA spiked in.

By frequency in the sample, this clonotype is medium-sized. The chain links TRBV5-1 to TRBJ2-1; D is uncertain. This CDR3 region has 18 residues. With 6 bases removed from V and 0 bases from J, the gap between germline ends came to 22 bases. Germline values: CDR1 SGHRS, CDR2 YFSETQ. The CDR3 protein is CASKKVNIAQSSYNEQFF. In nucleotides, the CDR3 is TGCGCCAGCAAGAAGGTAAATATCGCCCAGAGCTCCTACAATGAGCAGTTCTTC.

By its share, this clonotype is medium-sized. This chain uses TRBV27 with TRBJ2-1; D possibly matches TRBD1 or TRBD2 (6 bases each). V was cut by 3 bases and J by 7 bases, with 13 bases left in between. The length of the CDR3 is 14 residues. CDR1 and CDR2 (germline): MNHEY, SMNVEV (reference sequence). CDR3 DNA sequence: TGTGCCAGCAGTTTGAGGGTAGGGGGGAATGAGCAGTTCTTC. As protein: CASSLRVGGNEQFF.

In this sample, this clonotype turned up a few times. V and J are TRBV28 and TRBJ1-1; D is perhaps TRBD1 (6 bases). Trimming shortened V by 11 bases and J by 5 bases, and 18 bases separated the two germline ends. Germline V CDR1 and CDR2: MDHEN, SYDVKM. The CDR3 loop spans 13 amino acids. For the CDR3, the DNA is TGTGCCGGGAACTCGGGGGCGGGAACTGAAGCTTTCTTT. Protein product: CAGNSGAGTEAFF.

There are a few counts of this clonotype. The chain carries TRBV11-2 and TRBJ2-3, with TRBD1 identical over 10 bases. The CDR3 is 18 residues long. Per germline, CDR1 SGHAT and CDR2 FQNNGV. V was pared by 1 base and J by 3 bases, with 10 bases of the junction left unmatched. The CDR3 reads CASSLATFLDRGTDTQYF. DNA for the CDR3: TGTGCCAGCAGCTTAGCCACGTTTCTGGACAGGGGGACAGATACGCAGTATTTT.